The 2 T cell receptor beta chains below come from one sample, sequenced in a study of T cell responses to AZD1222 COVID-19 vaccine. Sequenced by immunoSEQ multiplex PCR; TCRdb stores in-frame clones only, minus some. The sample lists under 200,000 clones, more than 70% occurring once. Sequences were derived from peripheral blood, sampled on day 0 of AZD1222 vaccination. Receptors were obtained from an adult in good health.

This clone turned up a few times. The CDR3 spells CASMEGYGYTF. For the CDR3, the DNA is TGTGCCAGCATGGAGGGCTATGGCTACACCTTC. The rearrangement links TRBV28 to TRBJ1-2; no clear D gene. Germline V CDR1 and CDR2: MDHEN, SYDVKM. The V and J ends lost 7 bases and 4 bases respectively, with 7 bases between them. The CDR3 runs to 11 residues.

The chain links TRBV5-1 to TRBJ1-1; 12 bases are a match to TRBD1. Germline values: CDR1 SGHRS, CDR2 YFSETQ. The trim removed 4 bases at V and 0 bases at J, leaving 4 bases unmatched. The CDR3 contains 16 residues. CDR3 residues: CASSGGQGAMNTEAFF. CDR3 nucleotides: TGCGCCAGCAGCGGGGGACAGGGGGCAATGAACACTGAAGCTTTCTTT.